There are a few counts of the clone carrying this T cell receptor (beta chain). Its antigen is currently unknown. This record belongs to a study of Graves' ophthalmopathy and Graves' hyperthyroidism. Study information: Hyperthyroidism showing no ophthalmopathy within 18 months of follow-up was stable.

CDR3 length: 14 residues. V shed 5 bases and J shed 5 bases, with 15 bases lying between them. Amplification of TCR beta CDR3 regions used RNA transcripts. First-round RT-PCR with HTBI primers preceded a second-round multiplex PCR. MiXCR, applied by TCRdb to the multiplex PCR reads, yields one record per CDR3 protein. The sample has approximately 1.2 million distinct CDR3 sequences, about 35% seen once. Patients in the hyperthyroidism group, adults aged 18 to 65, were newly diagnosed, under 2 months' duration. The study, taken as a whole, reports: Blood also contained most of the expanded thyroid clonotypes above 0.001 frequency.

The chain recombines TRBV12-3 or TRBV12-4 with TRBJ2-5; unclear D gene. Sequenced input: peripheral blood or thyroid tissue (not recorded which). The receptor's source is an adult man with Graves' hyperthyroidism. This CDR3 reads CASSPRAFWETQYF. The CDR3 DNA reads TGTGCCAGCAGTCCGCGAGCCTTTTGGGAGACCCAGTACTTC.